This T cell receptor (beta chain) was profiled in a study of response to subunit inactivated influenza vaccine (dated by TCRdb to the late 2010s). Turning to the overall study: Deep quantitative T cell receptor repertoire profiling was used in the study to track responses to a trivalent subunit inactivated influenza vaccine. Findings and caveats that apply to the study as a whole: According to the authors, only a limited number of new T cells may be recruited by each seasonal influenza vaccination.

This clonotype turned up a few times. Its antigen is not yet known. Within one base of it there is no much larger clone, and no base qualities were kept. Library preparation employed RT-PCR. Instrument on record: Illumina HiSeq 2500. TCRdb redid the processing of the public reads, applying fastp at Q25 and MiXCR, and retained in-frame beta chains. Every entry covers one CDR3 protein and lists the most common genes and DNA from its rows. Counted in this sample were 200,000 to 250,000 distinct CDR3 sequences; more than 10% of them appeared once. The top ten clonotypes cover roughly 7.7% of the sample. The trim is 2 bases for V and 4 bases for J, with a gap of 11 bases between the germline ends. Reading the germline V gene (reference sequence) gives CDR1 DFQATT and CDR2 SNEGSKA. Including the terminal cysteine and phenylalanine, the CDR3 comprises 14 residues. Only the CDR3 part of the read is kept: 42 bases, read in frame from the first base.

The receptor chain draws on TRBV20-1 and TRBJ2-2; a tentative D call is TRBD1 (5 bases match). This clonotype was sampled from a man over 45 who received an inactivated influenza vaccine. Donor details come from another sample of the same person, matched by shared clones. The sequenced sample was non-naive T cells sorted from PBMCs, obtained around 14 days before vaccination. The sample's cell subset or site label is to be understood as: memory T cell fraction. The encoded CDR3 is CSARKGPTTGELFF. The DNA sequence reads TGCAGTGCTAGAAAGGGGCCGACCACCGGGGAGCTGTTTTTT.